These 10 T cell receptor beta chains originate from one sample sequenced in a study of sequential checkpoint blockade in melanoma. Treatment indicated: randomized to nivolumab then ipilimumab (arm A) or the reverse (arm B). TCRdb keeps only in-frame clones here, not all; method: immunoSEQ multiplex PCR. This repertoire shows about 12,000 clones, around 85% found once; its top ten account for 40% to 65%. This material consisted of CD8+ T cells sorted from blood (inferred from file names), taken from a patient given nivolumab and ipilimumab in sequence. These receptors originate from a human donor with melanoma.

The chain combines TRBV27 with TRBJ2-1, with TRBD2 as a possible D gene (6 bases). The V and J ends lost 10 bases and 2 bases respectively, with 15 bases between them. The CDR3 is made up of 14 amino acids. Germline CDR1 MNHEY, CDR2 SMNVEV (reference sequence). In nucleotides, the CDR3 is TGTGCCACAAGCCGGGGGTTTGCCTACAATGAGCAGTTCTTC. It is translated as CATSRGFAYNEQFF.

The chain combines TRBV5-1 with TRBJ1-1; D ambiguous. This CDR3 region has 14 residues. Trimming cost V 0 bases and J 2 bases, with 8 bases left between them. Germline V gene data show CDR1 as SGHRS and CDR2 as YFSETQ. This chain's CDR3 is CASSLGQANTEAFF. CDR3 nucleotides: TGCGCCAGCAGCTTGGGGCAGGCAAACACTGAAGCTTTCTTT.

This clone was observed once. The chain joins TRBV10-2 to TRBJ1-5, with no clear D. Germline loops: CDR1 WSHSY, CDR2 SAAADI. The CDR3 is made up of 14 amino acids. V lost 3 bases to trimming and J lost 4 bases, with 10 bases between them. CDR3 amino acids: CASSDWALNQPQHF. Here the CDR3 DNA reads TGCGCCAGCAGTGATTGGGCCTTAAATCAGCCCCAGCATTTT.

The rearrangement joins TRBV9 to TRBJ1-1; 10 positions match TRBD1. Trimming cost V 0 bases and J 6 bases; bases outside gene matches: 5. The length of the CDR3 is 15 residues. Looked up from germline, CDR1 is SGDLS and CDR2 is YYNGEE. This CDR3 reads CASSVGRTGGPEAFF. The CDR3 DNA follows: TGTGCCAGCAGCGTAGGTAGGACAGGGGGGCCTGAAGCTTTCTTT.

The V and J genes are TRBV29-1 and TRBJ1-1; D gene unclear. V lost 0 bases and J 3 bases, leaving 5 bases between the germline ends. Germline V gives CDR1 SQVTM, CDR2 ANQGSEA. The CDR3 is 12 amino acids. DNA of the CDR3: TGCAGCGTTGAAGATAGTGACACTGAAGCTTTCTTT. Its protein is CSVEDSDTEAFF.

The CDR3 region has the DNA TGCGCCAGCAGCCGGGCAGGGGACCGATCCTCCTACGAGCAGTACTTC. It translates to CASSRAGDRSSYEQYF. The chain recombines TRBV4-3 with TRBJ2-7; D might be TRBD1 (6 bases). Germline V gene sequence: CDR1 LGHNA, CDR2 YSLEER. CDR3 length: 16 amino acids. V lost 4 bases and J 0 bases, leaving 16 bases between the germline ends.

This clone came up a few times. This chain joins TRBV7-9 and TRBJ2-1, with 8 bases fitting TRBD1. CDR1 and CDR2 from the germline V gene are SEHNR and FQNEAQ (reference sequence). The CDR3 runs to 15 residues. The V segment lost 5 bases and the J segment 4 bases; nucleotides outside the gene matches: 7. This chain's CDR3 is CASSPPDRGYNEQFF. Written as DNA, the CDR3 is TGTGCCAGCAGCCCGCCCGACAGGGGATACAATGAGCAGTTCTTC.

The V gene is TRBV19, the J gene TRBJ2-1, with 8 bases identical to TRBD1. CDR3 length equals 15 residues. Germline loops: CDR1 LNHDA, CDR2 SQIVND (reference sequence). V dropped 6 bases and J dropped 9; count of bases not matched to a gene: 13. CDR3 in amino acids: CASRLKTGGNSEQFF. CDR3 nucleotide sequence: TGTGCCAGTAGGCTAAAAACAGGGGGGAACAGTGAGCAGTTCTTC.

The J gene is TRBJ2-3, the V gene TRBV4-1; 9 bases agree with TRBD2. The germline CDR1 and CDR2 sequences are MGHRA and YSYEKL. V lost 4 bases to trimming and J lost 2 bases; unmatched junction nucleotides: 7. The CDR3 is 16 residues long. The CDR3 nucleotides read TGCGCCAGCAGCCTCGGGACTAGCCGGAACACAGATACGCAGTATTTT. Amino acid sequence: CASSLGTSRNTDTQYF.

This clone was seen a single time. The rearrangement uses TRBV9 and TRBJ1-1, with 7 bases lining up with TRBD1. With 3 bases clipped from V and 0 bases from J, the junction kept 5 bases outside the gene matches. Germline values: CDR1 SGDLS, CDR2 YYNGEE. CDR3 length equals 15 residues. Written as DNA, the CDR3 is TGTGCCAGCAGCGACGAGGGGGCCGTGAACACTGAAGCTTTCTTT. Residues: CASSDEGAVNTEAFF.